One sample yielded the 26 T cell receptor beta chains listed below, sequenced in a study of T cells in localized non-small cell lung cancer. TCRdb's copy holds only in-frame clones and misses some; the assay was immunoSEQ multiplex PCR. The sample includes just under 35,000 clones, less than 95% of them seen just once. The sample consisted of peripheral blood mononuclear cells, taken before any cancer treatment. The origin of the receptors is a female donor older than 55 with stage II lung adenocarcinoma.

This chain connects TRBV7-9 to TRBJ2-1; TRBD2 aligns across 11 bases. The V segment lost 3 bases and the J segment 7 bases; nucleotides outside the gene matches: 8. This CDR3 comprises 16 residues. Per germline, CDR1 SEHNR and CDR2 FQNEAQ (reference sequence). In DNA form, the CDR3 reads TGTGCCAGCAGCTTCACTAGCGGGGGCGCGGAGAATGAGCAGTTCTTC. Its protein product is CASSFTSGGAENEQFF.

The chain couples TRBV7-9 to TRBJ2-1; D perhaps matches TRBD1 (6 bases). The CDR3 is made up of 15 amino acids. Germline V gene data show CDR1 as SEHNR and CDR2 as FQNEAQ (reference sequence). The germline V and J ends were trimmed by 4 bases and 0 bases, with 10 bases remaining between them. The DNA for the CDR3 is TGTGCCAGCAGCTCGAGGGGGAGCTCCTACAATGAGCAGTTCTTC. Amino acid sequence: CASSSRGSSYNEQFF.

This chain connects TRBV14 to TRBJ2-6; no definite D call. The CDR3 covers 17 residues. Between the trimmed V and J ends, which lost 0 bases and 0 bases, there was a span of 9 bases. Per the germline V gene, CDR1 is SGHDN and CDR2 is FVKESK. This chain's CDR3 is CASSQDFGISGANVLTF. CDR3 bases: TGTGCCAGCAGCCAAGATTTTGGGATCTCTGGGGCCAACGTCCTGACTTTC.

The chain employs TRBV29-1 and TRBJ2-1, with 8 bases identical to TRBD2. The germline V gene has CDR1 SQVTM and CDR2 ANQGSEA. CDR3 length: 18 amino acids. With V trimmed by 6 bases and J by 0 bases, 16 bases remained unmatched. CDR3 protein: CSVCPGLGELSSYNEQFF. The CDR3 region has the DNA TGCAGCGTATGCCCGGGACTAGGGGAGCTAAGCTCCTACAATGAGCAGTTCTTC.

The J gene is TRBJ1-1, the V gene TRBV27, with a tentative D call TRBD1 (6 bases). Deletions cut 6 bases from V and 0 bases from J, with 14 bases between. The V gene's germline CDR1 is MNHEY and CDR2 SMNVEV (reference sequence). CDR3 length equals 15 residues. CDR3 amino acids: CASRKGGGMNTEAFF. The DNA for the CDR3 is TGTGCCAGCAGGAAGGGAGGGGGAATGAACACTGAAGCTTTCTTT.

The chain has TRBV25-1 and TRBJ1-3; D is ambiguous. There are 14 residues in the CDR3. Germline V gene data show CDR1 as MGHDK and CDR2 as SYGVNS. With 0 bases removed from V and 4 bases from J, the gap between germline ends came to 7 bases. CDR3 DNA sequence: TGTGCCAGCAGTGAATATACGGCAGGAAACACCATATATTTT. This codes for CASSEYTAGNTIYF.

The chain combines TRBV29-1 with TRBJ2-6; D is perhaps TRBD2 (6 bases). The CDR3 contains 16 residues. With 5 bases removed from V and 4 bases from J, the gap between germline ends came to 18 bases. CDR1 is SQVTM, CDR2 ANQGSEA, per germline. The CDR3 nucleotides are TGCAGCGTTTCCATCTTCCGGGACTCCGGGGCCAACGTCCTGACTTTC. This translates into CSVSIFRDSGANVLTF.

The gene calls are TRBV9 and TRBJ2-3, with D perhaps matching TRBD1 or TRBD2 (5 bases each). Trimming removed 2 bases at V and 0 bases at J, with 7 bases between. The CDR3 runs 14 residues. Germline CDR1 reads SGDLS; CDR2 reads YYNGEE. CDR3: CASSVGPSTDTQYF. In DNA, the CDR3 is TGTGCCAGCAGCGTGGGACCTAGCACAGATACGCAGTATTTT.

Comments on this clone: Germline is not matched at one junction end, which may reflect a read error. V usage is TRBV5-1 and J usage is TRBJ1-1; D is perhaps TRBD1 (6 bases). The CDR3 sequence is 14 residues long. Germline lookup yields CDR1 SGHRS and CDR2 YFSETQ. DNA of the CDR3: TGCGCCAGCAGCTTCCAGACGTACAGGGATGAAACTTTCTTT. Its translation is CASSFQTYRDETFF. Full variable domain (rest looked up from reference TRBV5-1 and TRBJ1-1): KAGVTQTPRYLIKTRGQQVTLSCSPISGHRSVSWYQQTPGQGLQFLFEYFSETQRNKGNFPGRFSGRQFSNSRSEMNVSTLELGDSALYLCASSFQTYRDETFFGQGTRLTVV.

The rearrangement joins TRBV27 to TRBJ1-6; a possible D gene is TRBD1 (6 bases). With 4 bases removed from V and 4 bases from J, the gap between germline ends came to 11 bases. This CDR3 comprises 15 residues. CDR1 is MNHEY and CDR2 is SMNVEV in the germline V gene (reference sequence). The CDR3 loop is CASSSRGGYNSPLHF. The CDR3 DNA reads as TGTGCCAGCAGTTCCAGGGGTGGTTATAATTCACCCCTCCACTTT.

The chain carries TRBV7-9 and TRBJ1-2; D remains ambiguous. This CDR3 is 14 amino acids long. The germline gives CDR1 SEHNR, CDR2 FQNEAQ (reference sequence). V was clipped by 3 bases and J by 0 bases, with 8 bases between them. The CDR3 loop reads CASSLGTTNYGYTF. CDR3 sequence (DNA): TGTGCCAGCAGCTTGGGCACTACTAACTATGGCTACACCTTC.

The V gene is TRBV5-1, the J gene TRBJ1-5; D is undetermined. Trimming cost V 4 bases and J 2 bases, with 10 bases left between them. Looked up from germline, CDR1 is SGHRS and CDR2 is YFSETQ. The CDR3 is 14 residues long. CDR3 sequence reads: CASSEGSGNQPQHF. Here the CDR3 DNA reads TGCGCCAGCAGCGAGGGATCCGGCAATCAGCCCCAGCATTTT.

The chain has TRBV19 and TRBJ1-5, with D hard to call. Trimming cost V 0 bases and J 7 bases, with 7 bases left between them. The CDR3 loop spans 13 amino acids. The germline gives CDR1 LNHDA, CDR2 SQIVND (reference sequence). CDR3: CASSIDRFQPQHF. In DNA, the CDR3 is TGTGCCAGTAGTATAGACCGATTCCAGCCCCAGCATTTT. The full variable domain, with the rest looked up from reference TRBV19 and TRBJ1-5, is DGGITQSPKYLFRKEGQNVTLSCEQNLNHDAMYWYRQDPGQGLRLIYYSQIVNDFQKGDIAEGYSVSREKKESFPLTVTSAQKNPTAFYLCASSIDRFQPQHFGDGTRLSIL.

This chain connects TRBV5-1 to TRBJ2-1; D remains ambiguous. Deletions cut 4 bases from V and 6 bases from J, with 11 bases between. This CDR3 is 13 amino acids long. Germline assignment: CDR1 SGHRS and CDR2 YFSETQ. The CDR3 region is CASSLEPGNEQFF. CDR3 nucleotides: TGCGCCAGCAGCCTTGAACCGGGCAATGAGCAGTTCTTC.

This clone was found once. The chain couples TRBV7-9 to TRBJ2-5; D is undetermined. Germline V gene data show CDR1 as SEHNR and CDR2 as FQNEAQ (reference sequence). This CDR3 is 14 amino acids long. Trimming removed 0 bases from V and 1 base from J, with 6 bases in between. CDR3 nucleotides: TGTGCCAGCAGCTTAGCCGGCAGCCAAGAGACCCAGTACTTC. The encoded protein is CASSLAGSQETQYF.

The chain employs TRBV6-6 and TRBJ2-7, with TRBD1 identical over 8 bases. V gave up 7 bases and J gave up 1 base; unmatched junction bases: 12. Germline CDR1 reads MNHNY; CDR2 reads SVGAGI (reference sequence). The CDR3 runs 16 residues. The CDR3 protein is CASTQSTGANSYEQYF. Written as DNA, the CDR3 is TGTGCCAGCACTCAATCGACAGGGGCGAATTCCTACGAGCAGTACTTC.

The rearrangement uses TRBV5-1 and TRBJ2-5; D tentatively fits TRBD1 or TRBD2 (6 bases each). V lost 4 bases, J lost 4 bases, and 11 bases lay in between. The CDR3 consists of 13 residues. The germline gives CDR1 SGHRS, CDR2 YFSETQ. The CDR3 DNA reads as TGCGCCAGCAGCCCCGGAGGGGGAGAGACCCAGTACTTC. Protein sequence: CASSPGGGETQYF.

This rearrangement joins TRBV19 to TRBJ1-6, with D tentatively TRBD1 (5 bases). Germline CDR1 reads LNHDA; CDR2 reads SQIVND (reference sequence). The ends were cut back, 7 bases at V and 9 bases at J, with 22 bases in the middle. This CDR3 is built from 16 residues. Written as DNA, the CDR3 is TGTGCCAGTACCCTTTTCGGGGGAGCTCTGGGTTCACCCCTCCACTTT. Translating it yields CASTLFGGALGSPLHF.

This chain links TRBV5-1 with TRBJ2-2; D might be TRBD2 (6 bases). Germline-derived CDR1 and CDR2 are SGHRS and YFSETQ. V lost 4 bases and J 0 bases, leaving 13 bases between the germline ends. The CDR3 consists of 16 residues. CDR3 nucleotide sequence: TGCGCCAGCAGCGGCGGGACCAATGCGAACACCGGGGAGCTGTTTTTT. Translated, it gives CASSGGTNANTGELFF.

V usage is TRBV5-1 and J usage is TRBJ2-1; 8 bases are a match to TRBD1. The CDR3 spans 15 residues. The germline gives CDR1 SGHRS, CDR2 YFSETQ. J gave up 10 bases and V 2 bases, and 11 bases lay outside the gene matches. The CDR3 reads CASSLGTRGRVEQFF. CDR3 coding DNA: TGCGCCAGCAGCTTAGGGACCAGGGGGCGGGTGGAGCAGTTCTTC.

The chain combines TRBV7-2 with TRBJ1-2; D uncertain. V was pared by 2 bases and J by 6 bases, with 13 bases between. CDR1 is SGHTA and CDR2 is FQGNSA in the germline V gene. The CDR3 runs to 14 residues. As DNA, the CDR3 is TGTGCCAGCAGCTTAATGCCGGGGTTGCATGGCTACACCTTC. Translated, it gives CASSLMPGLHGYTF. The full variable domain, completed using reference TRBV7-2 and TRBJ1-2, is GAGVSQSPSNKVTEKGKDVELRCDPISGHTALYWYRQSLGQGLEFLIYFQGNSAPDKSGLPSDRFSAERTGGSVSTLTIQRTQQEDSAVYLCASSLMPGLHGYTFGSGTRLTVV.

CDR3 sequence: CASRLSDRGNYGYTF. Written as DNA, the CDR3 is TGTGCCAGCAGACTTTCCGACAGGGGAAACTATGGCTACACCTTC. The chain is built from TRBV27 and TRBJ1-2, with 8 bases aligning to TRBD1. J lost 2 bases, V lost 6 bases, and 8 bases had no gene match. There are 15 residues in the CDR3. CDR1 MNHEY and CDR2 SMNVEV come from the germline V gene (reference sequence).

CDR3 residues: CASSQVDRPNQPQHF. The CDR3 region has the DNA TGCGCCAGCAGCCAAGTCGACAGGCCGAATCAGCCCCAGCATTTT. The gene calls are TRBV4-1 and TRBJ1-5, with D possibly matching TRBD1 (6 bases). Trimming took 1 base from V and 4 from J, leaving 11 bases between them. In germline, CDR1 is MGHRA, CDR2 YSYEKL. This CDR3 has 15 amino acids.

DNA of the CDR3: TGTGCCAGCAGCGTAGATGGGGGCTACGGAAACACCATATATTTT. Protein sequence: CASSVDGGYGNTIYF. V and J are TRBV9 and TRBJ1-3, with D perhaps TRBD1 (6 bases). Trimming removed 0 bases at V and 4 bases at J, with 11 bases between. CDR1 is SGDLS and CDR2 is YYNGEE in the germline V gene. This CDR3 is 15 amino acids long. Complete variable domain (other parts from reference TRBV9 and TRBJ1-3): DSGVTQTPKHLITATGQRVTLRCSPRSGDLSVYWYQQSLDQGLQFLIQYYNGEERAKGNILERFSAQQFPDLHSELNLSSLELGDSALYFCASSVDGGYGNTIYFGEGSWLTVV.

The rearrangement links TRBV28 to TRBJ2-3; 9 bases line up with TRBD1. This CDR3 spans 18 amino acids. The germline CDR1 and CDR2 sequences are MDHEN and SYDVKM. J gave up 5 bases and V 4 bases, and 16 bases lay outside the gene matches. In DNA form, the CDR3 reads TGTGCCAGCAGTTCACCGCACCTCCGGGACAGGGAAGTAGATACGCAGTATTTT. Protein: CASSSPHLRDREVDTQYF.

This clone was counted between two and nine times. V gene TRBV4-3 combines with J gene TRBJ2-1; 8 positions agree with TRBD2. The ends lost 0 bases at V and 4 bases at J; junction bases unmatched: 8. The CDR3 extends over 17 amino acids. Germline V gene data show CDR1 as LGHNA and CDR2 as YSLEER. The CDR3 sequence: CASSQDGTGGPYNEQFF. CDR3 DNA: TGCGCCAGCAGCCAAGATGGGACGGGGGGGCCTTACAATGAGCAGTTCTTC.